The 29 T cell receptor beta chains presented below share a single source sample, sequenced in a study of blood T cell repertoires in COVID-19. Profiling relied on immunoSEQ multiplex PCR, and the TCRdb table lists in-frame clones only, not all of them. The sample includes 60,000 or so clones, about 90% of them seen just once. The specimen sequenced was peripheral blood. Source of these receptors: a man aged 55 to 69 with active or convalescent COVID-19.

The V and J genes are TRBV7-9 and TRBJ1-2; possibly TRBD1 for D (5 bases). Trimming removed 5 bases at V and 4 bases at J, with 11 bases between. Germline loops: CDR1 SEHNR, CDR2 FQNEAQ (reference sequence). CDR3 size: 13 residues. Here the CDR3 DNA reads TGTGCCAGCAGCCCCACGGGGGGCTATGGCTACACCTTC. This sequence encodes CASSPTGGYGYTF. Full variable domain (outside the CDR3, taken from reference TRBV7-9 and TRBJ1-2): DTGVSQNPRHKITKRGQNVTFRCDPISEHNRLYWYRQTLGQGPEFLTYFQNEAQLEKSRLLSDRFSAERPKGSFSTLEIQRTEQGDSAMYLCASSPTGGYGYTFGSGTRLTVV.

This clone has more than one count but fewer than ten. This chain connects TRBV5-1 to TRBJ2-7; TRBD1 agrees at 9 bases. Germline trimming cut 6 bases from V and 5 bases from J; bases unmatched to any gene: 6. The CDR3 is made up of 13 amino acids. Germline V CDR1 and CDR2: SGHRS, YFSETQ. The chain's CDR3 is CASTHTGGDEQYF. For the CDR3, the DNA is TGCGCCAGCACCCATACAGGGGGCGACGAGCAGTACTTC.

The chain is built from TRBV4-1 and TRBJ1-1; D is uncertain. Germline CDR1 is MGHRA and CDR2 is YSYEKL. The CDR3 runs 18 residues. V was shortened by 1 base and J by 6 bases, with 24 bases between the two germline ends. CDR3 DNA sequence: TGCGCCAGCAGCCAAGGGTTACGCGGCACGAGAGAAGTGGCTGAAGCTTTCTTT. This gives the protein CASSQGLRGTREVAEAFF.

This clone was picked up one time. The chain couples TRBV5-1 to TRBJ2-1; 11 nucleotides match TRBD2. V lost 4 bases, J lost 5 bases, and 8 bases stayed unmatched. This CDR3 has 16 amino acids. The germline gives CDR1 SGHRS, CDR2 YFSETQ. The CDR3 here is CASSPRLAGPDNEQFF. CDR3 nucleotides: TGCGCCAGCAGCCCCAGACTAGCGGGACCGGACAATGAGCAGTTCTTC.

This chain connects TRBV7-6 to TRBJ2-7, with 7 bases that match TRBD2. Germline loops: CDR1 SGHVS, CDR2 FNYEAQ. CDR3 length: 15 amino acids. The V segment lost 1 base and the J segment 7 bases; nucleotides outside the gene matches: 10. The CDR3 bases are TGTGCCAGCAGCTTAGGACTAGCAGCCTACGAAGAGCAGTACTTC. It encodes CASSLGLAAYEEQYF.

This CDR3 is CASSLNWGDTEAFF. The CDR3 nucleotides read TGTGCCAGCAGCCTGAATTGGGGGGACACTGAAGCTTTCTTT. The chain joins TRBV9 to TRBJ1-1; the D gene is possibly TRBD1 (5 bases). The CDR3 extends over 14 amino acids. V was clipped by 4 bases and J by 3 bases, with 13 bases between them. CDR1 and CDR2 (germline): SGDLS, YYNGEE. The variable domain in full, completed from reference TRBV9 and TRBJ1-1, reads DSGVTQTPKHLITATGQRVTLRCSPRSGDLSVYWYQQSLDQGLQFLIQYYNGEERAKGNILERFSAQQFPDLHSELNLSSLELGDSALYFCASSLNWGDTEAFFGQGTRLTVV.

The gene calls are TRBV5-1 and TRBJ1-1; tentatively, D is TRBD1 (6 bases). This CDR3 is 14 amino acids long. V was trimmed by 5 bases and J by 0 bases, leaving 11 bases between them. The V gene's germline CDR1 is SGHRS and CDR2 YFSETQ. In DNA, the CDR3 is TGCGCCAGCAGGTCCGACAGGCTGAACACTGAAGCTTTCTTT. This codes for CASRSDRLNTEAFF.

The genes are TRBV11-3 and TRBJ2-2; weak D call: TRBD1 (6 bases). V dropped 5 bases and J dropped 1 base, with 11 bases sitting between them. The CDR3 runs 15 residues. CDR1 SGHNT and CDR2 YENEEA come from the germline V gene. The CDR3, as DNA: TGTGCCAGCAGCAACCGGGACAAGAACACCGGGGAGCTGTTTTTT. This codes for CASSNRDKNTGELFF.

This chain uses TRBV14 with TRBJ1-2; D gene uncertain. The length of the CDR3 is 13 residues. Germline loops: CDR1 SGHDN, CDR2 FVKESK. V was trimmed by 4 bases and J by 3 bases, leaving 9 bases between them. The CDR3 spells CASSLPGYYGYTF. CDR3 DNA: TGTGCCAGCAGCCTTCCGGGATACTATGGCTACACCTTC.

The CDR3 DNA reads TGTGCCAGCAGCCAACAGGGGATGCGGAATTCACCCCTCCACTTT. This translates into CASSQQGMRNSPLHF. This chain connects TRBV14 to TRBJ1-6, with a weak D call TRBD1 (6 bases). Germline lookup yields CDR1 SGHDN and CDR2 FVKESK. The CDR3 is made up of 15 amino acids. With 2 bases removed from V and 7 bases from J, the gap between germline ends came to 12 bases.

This clone came up once. V gene TRBV25-1 combines with J gene TRBJ1-2; 7 bases line up with TRBD1. Trimming at V came to 1 base and at J to 4 bases, leaving 6 bases not matched to a gene. Germline V lookup: CDR1 MGHDK, CDR2 SYGVNS. CDR3 size: 15 residues. Here the CDR3 reads CASSEFRQGTYGYTF. CDR3 DNA sequence: TGTGCCAGCAGTGAATTCCGACAGGGAACCTATGGCTACACCTTC.

The sample holds a few counts of this clone. The chain combines TRBV7-6 with TRBJ1-3, with TRBD1 identical over 7 bases. The CDR3 is made up of 20 amino acids. V lost 0 bases and J lost 1; bases outside the gene matches: 15. Germline V lookup: CDR1 SGHVS, CDR2 FNYEAQ. CDR3 sequence reads: CASSLANRGRLRGSGNTIYF. The CDR3 DNA reads TGTGCCAGCAGCTTAGCTAACAGGGGTCGTCTGCGTGGGTCTGGAAACACCATATATTTT.

V gene TRBV5-5 combines with J gene TRBJ2-1, with 13 nucleotides matching TRBD2. J lost 8 bases, V lost 4 bases, and 6 bases had no gene match. The CDR3 consists of 15 residues. CDR1 and CDR2 (germline): SGHKS, YYEKEE (reference sequence). This CDR3 is CASSERTSGRHEQFF. Written as DNA, the CDR3 is TGTGCCAGCAGCGAAAGGACTAGCGGGAGACATGAGCAGTTCTTC.

The CDR3 sequence is CASSQEFSYSYEQYF. CDR3 in DNA: TGCGCCAGCAGCCAAGAATTCAGTTACTCCTACGAGCAGTACTTC. J is TRBJ2-7 and V is TRBV4-3; D unresolved. This CDR3 region has 15 residues. Germline V gives CDR1 LGHNA, CDR2 YSLEER. Trimming shortened V by 0 bases and J by 0 bases, and 9 bases separated the two germline ends.

The rearrangement uses TRBV4-2 and TRBJ1-1, with 9 bases lining up with TRBD1. V lost 1 base to trimming and J lost 6 bases; unmatched junction nucleotides: 3. The CDR3 loop spans 14 amino acids. Looked up from germline, CDR1 is LGHNA and CDR2 is YNFKEQ. The CDR3 here is CASSQVGQGAEAFF. DNA of the CDR3: TGTGCCAGCAGCCAAGTGGGACAGGGCGCTGAAGCTTTCTTT.

This clone was seen a single time. This chain connects TRBV11-2 to TRBJ2-1, with 9 bases aligning to TRBD1. The length of the CDR3 is 14 residues. V trimming: 3 bases; J trimming: 7 bases; junction bases outside the gene matches: 4. The germline gives CDR1 SGHAT, CDR2 FQNNGV. In nucleotides, the CDR3 is TGTGCCAGCAGCTTTAGGGACAGGGATAATGAGCAGTTCTTC. Amino acid sequence: CASSFRDRDNEQFF.

The rearrangement uses TRBV10-3 and TRBJ1-3, with D tentatively TRBD1 (5 bases). The CDR3 sequence is 16 residues long. Germline lookup yields CDR1 ENHRY and CDR2 SYGVKD. V was trimmed by 4 bases and J by 0 bases, leaving 13 bases between them. CDR3: CAISVARGGSGNTIYF. CDR3 coding DNA: TGTGCCATCAGTGTAGCCCGGGGGGGCTCTGGAAACACCATATATTTT.

The rearrangement uses TRBV6-5 and TRBJ1-5, with D maybe TRBD1 (6 bases). The V gene lost 6 bases and the J gene lost 3 bases, with 9 bases spanning the gap. CDR3 length: 13 residues. CDR1 is MNHEY and CDR2 is SVGAGI in the germline V gene. In DNA, the CDR3 is TGTGCCAGCAGCCGACAGGTCAATCAGCCCCAGCATTTT. Its protein is CASSRQVNQPQHF.

Note on this clone: Germline is not matched at one junction end, which may reflect a read error. CDR3 sequence reads: CAWGVGGTDTQYF. The CDR3 coding sequence is TGTGCCTGGGGTGTCGGGGGCACAGATACGCAGTATTTT. The chain couples TRBV30 to TRBJ2-3, with TRBD2 as a possible D gene (5 bases). Germline-derived CDR1 and CDR2 are GTSNPN and SVGIG (reference sequence). This CDR3 spans 13 amino acids.

The chain combines TRBV5-5 with TRBJ1-5, with D uncertain. Germline CDR1 SGHKS, CDR2 YYEKEE (reference sequence). Trimming cost V 2 bases and J 0 bases, with 15 bases left between them. The CDR3 consists of 17 residues. CDR3 residues: CASSLYRVSNSNQPQHF. CDR3 nucleotides: TGTGCCAGCAGCTTATATCGGGTCTCAAATAGCAATCAGCCCCAGCATTTT.

This chain joins TRBV19 and TRBJ1-5; D perhaps matches TRBD1 (6 bases). Germline V gene sequence: CDR1 LNHDA, CDR2 SQIVND (reference sequence). The CDR3 has 15 residues. Trimming left V 6 bases short and J 1 base short, with 13 bases between. The CDR3 reads CASSQGGMSNQPQHF. The CDR3, as DNA: TGTGCCAGTAGCCAAGGGGGTATGAGCAATCAGCCCCAGCATTTT.

This rearrangement joins TRBV5-1 to TRBJ2-7; D is unresolved. CDR3 length: 14 amino acids. V was clipped by 0 bases and J by 3 bases, with 10 bases between them. The germline CDR1 and CDR2 sequences are SGHRS and YFSETQ. The CDR3 DNA follows: TGCGCCAGCAGCTTGGGGGCCCAGAGCTACGAGCAGTACTTC. Protein: CASSLGAQSYEQYF.

The chain links TRBV18 to TRBJ2-3; TRBD2 matches at 10 bases. Germline values: CDR1 KGHSH, CDR2 LQKENI. The CDR3 totals 15 residues. The V and J ends lost 3 bases and 1 base, in that order; junction bases with no gene match: 1. This CDR3 reads CASSPLAGGTDTQYF. In nucleotides, the CDR3 is TGTGCCAGCTCACCTCTAGCGGGGGGCACAGATACGCAGTATTTT. Full variable domain (outside the CDR3, taken from reference TRBV18 and TRBJ2-3): NAGVMQNPRHLVRRRGQEARLRCSPMKGHSHVYWYRQLPEEGLKFMVYLQKENIIDESGMPKERFSAEFPKEGPSILRIQQVVRGDSAAYFCASSPLAGGTDTQYFGPGTRLTVL.

The chain recombines TRBV4-1 with TRBJ2-1; 10 bases align to TRBD1. The germline CDR1 and CDR2 sequences are MGHRA and YSYEKL. With V trimmed by 3 bases and J by 3 bases, 8 bases remained unmatched. CDR3 length: 17 residues. CDR3 in amino acids: CASSHVSGTGVYNEQFF. The CDR3 region has the DNA TGCGCCAGCAGCCACGTGTCTGGGACAGGGGTCTACAATGAGCAGTTCTTC.

The chain recombines TRBV27 with TRBJ2-2; TRBD2 aligns across 12 bases. This CDR3 contains 16 residues. CDR1 and CDR2 (germline): MNHEY, SMNVEV (reference sequence). V shed 6 bases and J 7 bases; nucleotides not matched to a gene: 9. The CDR3 loop reads CASSPTSGSNIGELFF. CDR3 nucleotides: TGTGCCAGCAGCCCGACTAGCGGGAGTAATATCGGGGAGCTGTTTTTT.

About this clone itself: A read error may produce the germline difference seen at one junction end. The chain carries TRBV7-2 and TRBJ2-2; 9 bases match TRBD2. This CDR3 is built from 15 residues. The germline CDR1 and CDR2 sequences are SGHTA and FQGNSA. The CDR3 protein is CASSLAGVNTGELFF. CDR3 DNA sequence: TGTGCCAGCAGTTTAGCGGGAGTGAACACCGGGGAGCTGTTTTTT.

V is TRBV7-2 and J is TRBJ2-2; TRBD1 is a possible D gene (6 bases). The length of the CDR3 is 16 residues. Germline assignment: CDR1 SGHTA and CDR2 FQGNSA. Trimming took 6 bases from V and 6 from J, leaving 20 bases between them. The CDR3 DNA reads as TGTGCCAGCAGTTTTGGGGGCCTAGGGTCCTCCGGGGAGCTGTTTTTT. This gives the protein CASSFGGLGSSGELFF.

The chain has TRBV5-1 and TRBJ1-2; the D gene is possibly TRBD1 (6 bases). The CDR3 sequence is 16 residues long. Deletions cut 0 bases from V and 0 bases from J, with 12 bases between. Germline V lookup: CDR1 SGHRS, CDR2 YFSETQ. The CDR3 region is CASSLAPGDTNYGYTF. The DNA for the CDR3 is TGCGCCAGCAGCTTGGCCCCAGGGGATACTAACTATGGCTACACCTTC. The full variable domain, its missing parts supplied by reference TRBV5-1 and TRBJ1-2, is KAGVTQTPRYLIKTRGQQVTLSCSPISGHRSVSWYQQTPGQGLQFLFEYFSETQRNKGNFPGRFSGRQFSNSRSEMNVSTLELGDSALYLCASSLAPGDTNYGYTFGSGTRLTVV.

The chain is built from TRBV6-1 and TRBJ2-7, with D maybe TRBD1 (5 bases). CDR3 length equals 15 residues. Germline V gene data show CDR1 as MNHNS and CDR2 as SASEGT. V lost 1 base and J 2 bases, leaving 12 bases between the germline ends. The CDR3 nucleotides are TGTGCCAGCAGTGAAGGGGCAGGGTATGCCTACGAGCAGTACTTC. Translating it yields CASSEGAGYAYEQYF.